The subject of this entry is one T cell receptor (beta chain). The antigen is undetermined. Time point noted: week 5, during vaccination. Each dose of the vaccine consisted of 300 ug of mutant IDH1 20-mer peptide, with topical imiquimod. The donors' diagnosis was new WHO grade 3 or 4 astrocytoma that was IDH1-mutant and ATRX-lost. Germline assignment: CDR1 ENHRY and CDR2 SYGVKD. V shed 6 bases, J shed 7 bases, and the junction held 9 bases outside the gene matches. This CDR3 region has 15 residues. The data were taken from a study of a mutant IDH1 vaccine in newly diagnosed glioma. In the study overall: Earlier treatment was radiotherapy, temozolomide, or both, with most getting both.

Only in-frame clones appear in the TCRdb table, and some are missing; sequencing was by immunoSEQ multiplex PCR. In the table there are over 50,000 clones, about nine tenths of which are singletons. This specimen was PBMCs, taken from a glioma patient whose treatment included an IDH1 peptide vaccine. This TCR derives from a woman aged 40 to 50 with glioma. The chain links TRBV10-3 to TRBJ2-1; 10 positions agree with TRBD1. CDR3 protein: CAISARDRGGNEQFF. In DNA, the CDR3 is TGTGCCATCAGCGCCCGGGACAGGGGAGGGAATGAGCAGTTCTTC.